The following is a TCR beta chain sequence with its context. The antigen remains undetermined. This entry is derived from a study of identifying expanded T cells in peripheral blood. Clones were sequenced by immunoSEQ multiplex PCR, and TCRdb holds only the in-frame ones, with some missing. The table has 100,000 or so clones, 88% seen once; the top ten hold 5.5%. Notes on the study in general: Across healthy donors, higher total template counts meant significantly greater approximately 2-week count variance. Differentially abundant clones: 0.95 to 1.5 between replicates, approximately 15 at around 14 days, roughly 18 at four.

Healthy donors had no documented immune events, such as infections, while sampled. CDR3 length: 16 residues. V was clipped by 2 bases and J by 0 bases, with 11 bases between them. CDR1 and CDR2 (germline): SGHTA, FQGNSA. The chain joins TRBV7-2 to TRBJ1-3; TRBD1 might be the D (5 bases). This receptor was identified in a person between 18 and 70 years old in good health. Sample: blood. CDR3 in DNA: TGTGCCAGCAGCTTATGGGGCACCCGCTCTGGAAACACCATATATTTT. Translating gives CASSLWGTRSGNTIYF. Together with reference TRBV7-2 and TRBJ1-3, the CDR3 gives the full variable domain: GAGVSQSPSNKVTEKGKDVELRCDPISGHTALYWYRQSLGQGLEFLIYFQGNSAPDKSGLPSDRFSAERTGGSVSTLTIQRTQQEDSAVYLCASSLWGTRSGNTIYFGEGSWLTVV.